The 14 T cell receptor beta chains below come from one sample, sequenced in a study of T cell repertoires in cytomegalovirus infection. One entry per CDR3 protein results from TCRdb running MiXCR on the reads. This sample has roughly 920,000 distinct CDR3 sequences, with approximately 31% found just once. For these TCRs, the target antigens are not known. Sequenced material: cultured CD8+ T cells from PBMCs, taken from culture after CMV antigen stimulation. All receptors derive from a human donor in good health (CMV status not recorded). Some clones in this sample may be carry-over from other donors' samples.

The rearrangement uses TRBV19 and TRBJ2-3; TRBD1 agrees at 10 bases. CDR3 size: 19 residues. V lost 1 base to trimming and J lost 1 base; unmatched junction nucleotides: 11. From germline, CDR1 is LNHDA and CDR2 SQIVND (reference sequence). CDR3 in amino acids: CASSIGGTGVRVGTDTQYF. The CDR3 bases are TGTGCCAGTAGTATAGGAGGGACAGGGGTGAGAGTTGGCACAGATACGCAGTATTTT.

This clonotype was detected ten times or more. The CDR3 here is CASSRPYGNTIYF. The CDR3 coding sequence is TGTGCCAGCAGCCGACCGTATGGAAACACCATATATTTT. This sequence joins TRBV7-8 and TRBJ1-3, with D unclear. The germline gives CDR1 SGHVS, CDR2 FQNEAQ. The CDR3 is 13 amino acids. Between the trimmed V and J ends, which lost 5 bases and 3 bases, there was a span of 8 bases.

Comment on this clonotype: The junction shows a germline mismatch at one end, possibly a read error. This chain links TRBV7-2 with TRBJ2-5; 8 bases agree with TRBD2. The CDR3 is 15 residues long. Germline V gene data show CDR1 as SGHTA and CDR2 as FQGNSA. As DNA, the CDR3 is TGTGCCGGCAGCTCCCGGGGGGGGTACCAAGAGACCCAGTACTTC. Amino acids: CAGSSRGGYQETQYF.

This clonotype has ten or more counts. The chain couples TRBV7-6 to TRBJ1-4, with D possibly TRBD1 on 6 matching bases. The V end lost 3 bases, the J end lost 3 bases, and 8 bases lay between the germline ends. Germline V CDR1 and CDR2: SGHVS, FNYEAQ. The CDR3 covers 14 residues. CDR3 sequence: CASSFGTPNEKLFF. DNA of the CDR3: TGTGCCAGCAGCTTCGGGACACCTAATGAAAAACTGTTTTTT.

As DNA, the CDR3 is TGTGCCAGCAGTCCCATAGGGGGAGACTCCTACGAGCAGTACTTC. The encoded protein is CASSPIGGDSYEQYF. This chain links TRBV7-6 with TRBJ2-7; possible D gene TRBD1, 6 bases. Germline V gene lookup returns CDR1 SGHVS and CDR2 FNYEAQ. The CDR3 contains 15 residues. V shed 6 bases and J shed 0 bases, with 15 bases lying between them.

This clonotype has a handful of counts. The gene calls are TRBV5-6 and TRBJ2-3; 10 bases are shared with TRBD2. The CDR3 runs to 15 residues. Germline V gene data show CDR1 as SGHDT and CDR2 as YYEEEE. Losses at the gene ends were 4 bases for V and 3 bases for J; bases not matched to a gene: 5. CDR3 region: CASSLISGGTDTQYF. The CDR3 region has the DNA TGTGCCAGCAGCCTTATTAGCGGGGGGACAGATACGCAGTATTTT.

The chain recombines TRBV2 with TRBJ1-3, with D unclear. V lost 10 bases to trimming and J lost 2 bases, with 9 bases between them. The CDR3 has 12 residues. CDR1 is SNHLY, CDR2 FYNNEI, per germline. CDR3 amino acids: CATPTAGNTIYF. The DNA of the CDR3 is TGTGCCACCCCGACGGCTGGAAACACCATATATTTT.

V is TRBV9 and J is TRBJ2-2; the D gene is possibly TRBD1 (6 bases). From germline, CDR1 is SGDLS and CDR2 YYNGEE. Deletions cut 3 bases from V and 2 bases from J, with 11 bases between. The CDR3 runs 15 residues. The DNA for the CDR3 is TGTGCCAGCAGCGAAGGACAGAGAAACACCGGGGAGCTGTTTTTT. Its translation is CASSEGQRNTGELFF.

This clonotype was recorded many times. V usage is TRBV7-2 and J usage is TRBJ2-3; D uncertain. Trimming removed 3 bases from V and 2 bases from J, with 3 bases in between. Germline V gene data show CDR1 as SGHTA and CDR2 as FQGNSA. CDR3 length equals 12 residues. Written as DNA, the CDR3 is TGTGCCAGCAGCTTCATCACAGATACGCAGTATTTT. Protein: CASSFITDTQYF.

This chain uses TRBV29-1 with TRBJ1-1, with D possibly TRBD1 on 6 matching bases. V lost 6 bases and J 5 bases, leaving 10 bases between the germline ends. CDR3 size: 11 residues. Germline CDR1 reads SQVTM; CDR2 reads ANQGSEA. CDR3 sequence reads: CSVRGETEAFF. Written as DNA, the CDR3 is TGCAGCGTGAGGGGGGAGACTGAAGCTTTCTTT.

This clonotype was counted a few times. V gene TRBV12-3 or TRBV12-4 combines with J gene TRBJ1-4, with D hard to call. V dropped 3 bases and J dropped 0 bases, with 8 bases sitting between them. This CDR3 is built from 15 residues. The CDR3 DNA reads TGTGCCAGCAGTTTTAGCAGCACAACTAATGAAAAACTGTTTTTT. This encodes CASSFSSTTNEKLFF.

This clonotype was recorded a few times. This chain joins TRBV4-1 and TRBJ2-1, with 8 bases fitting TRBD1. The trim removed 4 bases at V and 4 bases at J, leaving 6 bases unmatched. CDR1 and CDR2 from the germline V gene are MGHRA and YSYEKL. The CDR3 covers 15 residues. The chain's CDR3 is CASSPTGGEYNEQFF. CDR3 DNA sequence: TGCGCCAGCAGCCCCACAGGGGGTGAATACAATGAGCAGTTCTTC.

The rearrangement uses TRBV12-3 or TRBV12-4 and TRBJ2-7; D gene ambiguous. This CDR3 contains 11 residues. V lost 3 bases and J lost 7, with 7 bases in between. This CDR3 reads CASSFGIEQYV. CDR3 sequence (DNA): TGTGCCAGCAGTTTCGGTATAGAGCAGTACGTC.

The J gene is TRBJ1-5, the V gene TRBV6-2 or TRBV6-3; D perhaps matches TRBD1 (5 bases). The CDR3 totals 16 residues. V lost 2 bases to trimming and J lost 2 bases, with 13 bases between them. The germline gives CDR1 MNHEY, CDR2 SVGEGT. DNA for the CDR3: TGTGCCAGCAGTTACCCCGAAAGGGACCGCAATCAGCCCCAGCATTTT. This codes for CASSYPERDRNQPQHF.